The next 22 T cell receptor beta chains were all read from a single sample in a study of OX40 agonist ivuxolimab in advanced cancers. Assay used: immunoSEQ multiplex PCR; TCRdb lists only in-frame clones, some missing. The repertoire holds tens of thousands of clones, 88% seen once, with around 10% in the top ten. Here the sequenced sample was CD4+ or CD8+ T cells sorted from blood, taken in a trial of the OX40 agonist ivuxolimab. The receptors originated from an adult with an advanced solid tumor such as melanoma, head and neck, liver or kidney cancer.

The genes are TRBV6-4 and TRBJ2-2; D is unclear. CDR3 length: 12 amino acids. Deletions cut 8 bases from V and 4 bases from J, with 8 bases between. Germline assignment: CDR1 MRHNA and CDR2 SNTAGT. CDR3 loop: CASCTGTGELFF. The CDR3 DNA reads TGTGCCAGCTGCACGGGCACCGGGGAGCTGTTTTTT.

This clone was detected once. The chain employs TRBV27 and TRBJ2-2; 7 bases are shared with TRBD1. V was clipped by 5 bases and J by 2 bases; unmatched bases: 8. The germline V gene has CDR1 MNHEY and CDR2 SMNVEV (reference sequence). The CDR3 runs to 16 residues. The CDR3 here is CASSPNRGANTGELFF. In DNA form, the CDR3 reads TGTGCCAGCAGTCCCAACAGGGGCGCAAACACCGGGGAGCTGTTTTTT.

The CDR3 loop is CSARSQNGYTF. CDR3 nucleotides: TGCAGTGCTAGATCACAGAATGGCTACACCTTC. The chain employs TRBV20-1 and TRBJ1-2; D gene uncertain. This CDR3 is 11 amino acids long. Trimming took off 2 bases at V and 6 bases at J, with 7 bases between the two ends. Germline assignment: CDR1 DFQATT and CDR2 SNEGSKA (reference sequence).

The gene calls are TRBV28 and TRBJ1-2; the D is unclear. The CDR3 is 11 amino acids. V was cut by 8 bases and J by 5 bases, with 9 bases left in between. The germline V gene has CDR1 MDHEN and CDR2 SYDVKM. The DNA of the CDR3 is TGTGCCAGCGGAAGCTTTTATGGCTACACCTTC. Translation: CASGSFYGYTF.

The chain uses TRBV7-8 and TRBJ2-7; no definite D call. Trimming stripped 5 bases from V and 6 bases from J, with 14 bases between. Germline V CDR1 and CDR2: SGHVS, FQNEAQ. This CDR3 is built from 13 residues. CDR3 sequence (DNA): TGTGCCAGCAGCCTCGACCCGACGAGCGAGCAGTACGTC. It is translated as CASSLDPTSEQYV.

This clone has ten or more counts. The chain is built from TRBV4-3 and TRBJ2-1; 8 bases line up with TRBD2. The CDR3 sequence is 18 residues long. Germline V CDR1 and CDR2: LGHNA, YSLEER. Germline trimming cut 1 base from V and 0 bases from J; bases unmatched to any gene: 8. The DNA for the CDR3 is TGCGCCAGCAGCCAAGCCGACATAGCGGGGAGCTCCTACAATGAGCAGTTCTTC. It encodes CASSQADIAGSSYNEQFF.

CDR3 residues: CASSLAVSGANVLTF. CDR3 nucleotides: TGTGCCAGCAGCTTGGCCGTCTCTGGGGCCAACGTCCTGACTTTC. The chain links TRBV5-5 to TRBJ2-6; D not certain. V lost 0 bases and J 0 bases, leaving 4 bases between the germline ends. The CDR3 is 15 amino acids. In germline, CDR1 is SGHKS, CDR2 YYEKEE (reference sequence).

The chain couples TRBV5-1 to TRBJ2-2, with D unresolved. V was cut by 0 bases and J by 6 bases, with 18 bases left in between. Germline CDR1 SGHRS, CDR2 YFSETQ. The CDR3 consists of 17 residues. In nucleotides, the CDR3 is TGCGCCAGCAGCTTGGGGCCGGTGAAAAGGCCCCCCGGGGAGCTGTTTTTT. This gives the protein CASSLGPVKRPPGELFF.

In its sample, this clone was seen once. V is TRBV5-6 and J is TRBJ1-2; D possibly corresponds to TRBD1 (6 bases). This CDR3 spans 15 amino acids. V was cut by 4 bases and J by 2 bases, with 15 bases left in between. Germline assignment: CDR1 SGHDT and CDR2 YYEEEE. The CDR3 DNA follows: TGTGCCAGCAGCCTTGGGGCAGGGGCGAACTATGGCTACACCTTC. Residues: CASSLGAGANYGYTF.

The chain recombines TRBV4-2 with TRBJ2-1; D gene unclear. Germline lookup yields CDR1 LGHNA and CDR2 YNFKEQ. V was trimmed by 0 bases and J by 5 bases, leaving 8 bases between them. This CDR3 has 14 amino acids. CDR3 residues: CASSQENVDNEQFF. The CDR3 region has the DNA TGTGCCAGCAGCCAAGAAAACGTTGACAATGAGCAGTTCTTC.

The CDR3, as DNA: TGTGCCAGCAGCTTAGAAGGACCGTATAGCAATCAGCCCCAGCATTTT. Translated, it gives CASSLEGPYSNQPQHF. The chain recombines TRBV7-9 with TRBJ1-5; D unresolved. Germline-derived CDR1 and CDR2 are SEHNR and FQNEAQ (reference sequence). This CDR3 spans 16 amino acids. With 1 base removed from V and 0 bases from J, the gap between germline ends came to 10 bases.

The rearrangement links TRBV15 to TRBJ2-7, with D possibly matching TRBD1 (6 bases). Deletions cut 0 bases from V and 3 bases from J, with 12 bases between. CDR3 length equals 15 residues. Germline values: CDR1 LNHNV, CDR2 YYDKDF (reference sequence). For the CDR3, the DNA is TGTGCCACCAGCAGAGACGGGACACTGGGCTACGAGCAGTACTTC. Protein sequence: CATSRDGTLGYEQYF.

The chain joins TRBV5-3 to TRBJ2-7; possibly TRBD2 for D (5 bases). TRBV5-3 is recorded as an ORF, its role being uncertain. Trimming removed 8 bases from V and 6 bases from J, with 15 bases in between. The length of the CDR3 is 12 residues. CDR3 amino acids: CASSREPSEQYF. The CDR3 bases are TGTGCCAGCAGCCGGGAACCCTCCGAGCAGTACTTC.

The CDR3 sequence: CASSLGTSGFYEQFF. The CDR3 coding sequence is TGTGCCAGCAGCTTGGGGACTAGCGGCTTTTATGAGCAGTTCTTC. J is TRBJ2-1 and V is TRBV5-4, with 10 positions matching TRBD2. V lost 0 bases and J lost 8; bases outside the gene matches: 5. Germline lookup yields CDR1 SGHNT and CDR2 YYREEE (reference sequence). The length of the CDR3 is 15 residues.

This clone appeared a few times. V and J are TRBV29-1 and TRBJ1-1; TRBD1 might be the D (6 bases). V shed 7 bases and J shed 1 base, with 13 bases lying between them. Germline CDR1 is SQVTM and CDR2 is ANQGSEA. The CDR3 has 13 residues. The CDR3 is CSAQGGSNTEAFF. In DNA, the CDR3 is TGCAGCGCCCAAGGGGGGTCGAACACTGAAGCTTTCTTT. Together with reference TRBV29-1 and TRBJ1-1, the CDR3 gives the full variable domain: SAVISQKPSRDICQRGTSLTIQCQVDSQVTMMFWYRQQPGQSLTLIATANQGSEATYESGFVIDKFPISRPNLTFSTLTVSNMSPEDSSIYLCSAQGGSNTEAFFGQGTRLTVV.

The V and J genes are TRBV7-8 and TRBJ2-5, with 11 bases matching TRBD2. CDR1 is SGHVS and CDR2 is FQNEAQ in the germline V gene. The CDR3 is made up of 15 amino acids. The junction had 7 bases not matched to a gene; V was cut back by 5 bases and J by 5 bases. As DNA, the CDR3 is TGTGCCAGCAGCAACCTAGCGGGGGGAGGTGAGACCCAGTACTTC. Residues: CASSNLAGGGETQYF. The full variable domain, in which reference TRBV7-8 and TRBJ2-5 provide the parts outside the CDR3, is GAGVSQSPRYKVAKRGQDVALRCDPISGHVSLFWYQQALGQGPEFLTYFQNEAQLDKSGLPSDRFFAERPEGSVSTLKIQRTQQEDSAVYLCASSNLAGGGETQYFGPGTRLLVL.

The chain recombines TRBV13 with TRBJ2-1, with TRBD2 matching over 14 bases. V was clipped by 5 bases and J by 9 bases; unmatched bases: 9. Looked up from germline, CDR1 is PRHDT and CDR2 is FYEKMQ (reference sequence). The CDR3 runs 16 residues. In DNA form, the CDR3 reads TGTGCCAGCAGCAACCGGGGACTAGCGGGAGAGGTTGAGCAGTTCTTC. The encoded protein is CASSNRGLAGEVEQFF.

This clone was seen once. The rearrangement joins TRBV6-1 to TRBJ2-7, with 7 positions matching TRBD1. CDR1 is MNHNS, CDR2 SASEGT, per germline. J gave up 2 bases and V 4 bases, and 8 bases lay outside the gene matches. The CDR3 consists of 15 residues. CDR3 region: CASSGRWGQTYEQYV. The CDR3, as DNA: TGTGCCAGCAGTGGACGTTGGGGACAGACCTACGAGCAGTACGTC.

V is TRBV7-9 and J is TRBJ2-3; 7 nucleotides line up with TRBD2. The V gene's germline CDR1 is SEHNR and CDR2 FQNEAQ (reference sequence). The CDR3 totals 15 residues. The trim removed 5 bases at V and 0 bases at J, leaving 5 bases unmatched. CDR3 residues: CASSLSGESTDTQYF. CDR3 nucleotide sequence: TGTGCCAGCAGCCTGAGCGGGGAGAGCACAGATACGCAGTATTTT. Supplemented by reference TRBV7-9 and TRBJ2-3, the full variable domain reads DTGVSQNPRHKITKRGQNVTFRCDPISEHNRLYWYRQTLGQGPEFLTYFQNEAQLEKSRLLSDRFSAERPKGSFSTLEIQRTEQGDSAMYLCASSLSGESTDTQYFGPGTRLTVL.

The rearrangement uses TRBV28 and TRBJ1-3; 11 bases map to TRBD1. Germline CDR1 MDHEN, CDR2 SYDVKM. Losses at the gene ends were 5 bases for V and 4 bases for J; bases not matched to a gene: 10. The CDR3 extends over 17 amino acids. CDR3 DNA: TGTGCCAGCAGTCCGCCTGGACAGGGGGCAGGAGGAAACACCATATATTTT. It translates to CASSPPGQGAGGNTIYF.

The CDR3 DNA sequence: TGTGCCAGTAGGGCGGATTACTATGGCTACACCTTC. Its translation is CASRADYYGYTF. The chain recombines TRBV19 with TRBJ1-2, with no clear D. The V end was cut by 6 bases, the J end by 3 bases, with 8 bases between. This CDR3 is built from 12 residues. Germline lookup yields CDR1 LNHDA and CDR2 SQIVND (reference sequence).

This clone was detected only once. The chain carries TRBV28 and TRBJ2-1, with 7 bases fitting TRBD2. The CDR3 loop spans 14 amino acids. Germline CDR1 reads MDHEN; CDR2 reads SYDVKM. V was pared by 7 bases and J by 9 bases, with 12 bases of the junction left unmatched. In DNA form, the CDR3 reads TGTGCCAGCATCGGAAGGCAGTCGGGGGGTGAGCAGTTCTTC. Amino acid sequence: CASIGRQSGGEQFF.